This T cell receptor beta chain was identified in a study of blood T cell repertoires in COVID-19. Study-level information: Acute-phase and convalescent COVID-19 samples originated in the United States, Italy and Spain. The cDNA or gDNA used as material had been derived from T cells, B-cell-depleted T cells, or PBMCs.

Recruits, aged roughly 18 to 100 years, lived in around 24 US areas. From germline, CDR1 is MNHNY and CDR2 SVGAGI (reference sequence). The J segment lost 4 bases and the V segment lost 5 bases, leaving 7 bases of the junction unmatched. The CDR3 extends over 15 amino acids. This clone was observed a single time. How the authors handled the data: Counts of nucleated cells, estimated from reference gene primer amplification, were obtained. TCRdb's copy holds only in-frame clones and misses some; the assay was immunoSEQ multiplex PCR. Clone size and V and J calls were adopted from that table, with D and trimming inferred from the DNA. The table lists around 280,000 clones, 90% of them singletons.

Sequencing input: PBMCs or T cells enriched from blood (not recorded which). This sequence joins TRBV6-6 and TRBJ2-1; 8 nucleotides match TRBD2. The sequence was obtained from a woman between 18 and 30 years old with acute COVID-19. CDR3 nucleotide sequence: TGTGCCAGCAGTCCCTTGCAGCGGGAGTACAATGAGCAGTTCTTC. As protein: CASSPLQREYNEQFF.